A single sample gave rise to the 24 T cell receptor beta chains below, sequenced in a study of T-cell memory formation after mild COVID-19. TCRdb itself ran the 5' RACE reads through MiXCR, one entry per CDR3 protein. Seen here are 250,000 to 350,000 distinct CDR3 sequences, 15% to 20% observed once, and the top ten hold 20% to 25%. Sequences were obtained from PBMCs or a T cell subset sorted from them (not recorded which). These receptors were collected from a man between 18 and 29 years old who had mild COVID-19 (a few samples of this study predate the infection). Cell type and time point are not known.

The V call is TRBV29-1, the J call TRBJ1-1; possibly TRBD1 for D (5 bases). Germline CDR1 SQVTM, CDR2 ANQGSEA. The CDR3 totals 14 residues. Deletions cut 6 bases from V and 0 bases from J, with 14 bases between. CDR3 in DNA: TGCAGCGTCCACCCCGGGGGGTTGAACACTGAAGCTTTCTTT. Amino acids: CSVHPGGLNTEAFF.

This clonotype occurred many times. This chain joins TRBV6-2 or TRBV6-3 and TRBJ2-2; D is undetermined. Trimming pared 8 bases from V and 6 bases from J, leaving 19 bases between. Germline CDR1 is MNHEY and CDR2 is SVGEGT. This CDR3 has 15 residues. This chain's CDR3 is CASGDGNHQAGELFF. The CDR3, as DNA: TGTGCCAGCGGAGACGGAAATCATCAAGCCGGGGAGCTGTTTTTT.

The gene calls are TRBV7-8 and TRBJ2-2; 8 bases align to TRBD2. Germline CDR1 SGHVS, CDR2 FQNEAQ. J gave up 4 bases and V 0 bases, and 4 bases lay outside the gene matches. CDR3 size: 16 residues. For the CDR3, the DNA is TGTGCCAGCAGCTTAGCCGGGGGGGCGGGCACCGGGGAGCTGTTTTTT. This translates into CASSLAGGAGTGELFF.

The chain recombines TRBV6-5 with TRBJ2-2, with D tentatively TRBD1 (6 bases). V lost 4 bases, J lost 5 bases, and 11 bases lay in between. Per germline, CDR1 MNHEY and CDR2 SVGAGI. There are 14 residues in the CDR3. The CDR3 nucleotides read TGTGCCAGCAGTTCCAACAGGGTTACCGGGGAGCTGTTTTTT. Translation: CASSSNRVTGELFF.

The chain combines TRBV27 with TRBJ2-5; D unresolved. The CDR3 contains 16 residues. Between the trimmed V and J ends, which lost 0 bases and 4 bases, there was a span of 15 bases. Germline V gene lookup returns CDR1 MNHEY and CDR2 SMNVEV (reference sequence). The CDR3, as DNA: TGTGCCAGCAGTTTATCGTACGACCCGATGTTAGAGACCCAGTACTTC. This translates into CASSLSYDPMLETQYF.

V and J are TRBV7-3 and TRBJ1-1; D gene ambiguous. V gave up 5 bases and J gave up 1 base, with 11 bases separating them. Germline V gives CDR1 SGHTA, CDR2 FQGTGA. This CDR3 contains 14 residues. The CDR3 coding sequence is TGTGCCAGCAGCCCCGGGTGGGGGAACACTGAAGCTTTCTTT. Its protein is CASSPGWGNTEAFF.

In its sample, this clonotype was seen many times. The rearrangement links TRBV2 to TRBJ2-2, with 7 bases fitting TRBD1. The CDR3 sequence is 13 residues long. Germline CDR1 is SNHLY and CDR2 is FYNNEI. The V gene end was trimmed by 5 bases and the J gene end by 5 bases; junction bases not matched to a gene: 2. The CDR3, as DNA: TGTGCCAGCAGTCGACAGGGTACCGGGGAGCTGTTTTTT. Encoded protein: CASSRQGTGELFF.

The rearrangement uses TRBV7-2 and TRBJ2-1, with 10 bases aligning to TRBD1. Germline V gives CDR1 SGHTA, CDR2 FQGNSA. The J segment lost 0 bases and the V segment lost 4 bases, leaving 6 bases of the junction unmatched. This CDR3 has 17 residues. The CDR3 DNA is TGTGCCAGCAGCTCCCTGGGACAGGGGAGCTCCTACAATGAGCAGTTCTTC. It yields the protein CASSSLGQGSSYNEQFF.

The chain carries TRBV19 and TRBJ2-1, with D unresolved. Trimming left V 8 bases short and J 0 bases short, with 8 bases between. This CDR3 spans 13 amino acids. Germline assignment: CDR1 LNHDA and CDR2 SQIVND (reference sequence). CDR3 DNA sequence: TGTGCCAGTGGCCGTCGCTCCTACAATGAGCAGTTCTTC. Translating it yields CASGRRSYNEQFF.

This clonotype was observed a few times. The chain carries TRBV7-2 and TRBJ2-3; a possible D gene is TRBD2 (5 bases). There are 14 residues in the CDR3. Germline CDR1 and CDR2: SGHTA and FQGNSA. The V end was cut by 4 bases, the J end by 6 bases, with 14 bases between. The CDR3 reads CASSSGLVLDTQYF. In DNA form, the CDR3 reads TGTGCCAGCAGCTCTGGACTGGTGCTGGATACGCAGTATTTT.

This clonotype was seen a few times. The rearrangement joins TRBV12-3 or TRBV12-4 to TRBJ1-3, with a possible D match to TRBD1 (6 bases). V was clipped by 5 bases and J by 3 bases, with 11 bases between them. This CDR3 comprises 14 residues. The CDR3 loop reads CASSSGGVGNTIYF. In nucleotides, the CDR3 is TGTGCCAGCAGTAGCGGGGGCGTTGGAAACACCATATATTTT.

The chain has TRBV29-1 and TRBJ1-2; D may be TRBD1 (6 bases). The V and J ends lost 7 bases and 5 bases respectively, with 17 bases between them. Germline V CDR1 and CDR2: SQVTM, ANQGSEA. The CDR3 totals 13 residues. DNA of the CDR3: TGCAGCGGTGGGACACTCCGAAATTATGGCTACACCTTC. Its protein product is CSGGTLRNYGYTF.

Here the CDR3 DNA reads TGCGCCAGCAGCCGTTCCGACTCTTTGGAAGCTTTCTTT. It yields the protein CASSRSDSLEAFF. The chain links TRBV4-3 to TRBJ1-1; D not certain. Germline V gives CDR1 LGHNA, CDR2 YSLEER. V gave up 4 bases and J gave up 8 bases, with 14 bases separating them. The CDR3 loop spans 13 amino acids.

The gene calls are TRBV20-1 and TRBJ2-3, with TRBD2 matching over 10 bases. The CDR3 contains 16 residues. In germline, CDR1 is DFQATT, CDR2 SNEGSKA (reference sequence). J lost 2 bases, V lost 6 bases, and 11 bases had no gene match. CDR3 sequence reads: CSAHSERGGFTDTQYF. The CDR3 nucleotides are TGCAGTGCCCATTCGGAGCGGGGGGGATTCACAGATACGCAGTATTTT.

The CDR3 DNA follows: TGTGCCTGGAGCCCGGGGACAGGGAGTAATCAGCCCCAGCATTTT. Its translation: CAWSPGTGSNQPQHF. This sequence joins TRBV30 and TRBJ1-5, with 9 nucleotides matching TRBD1. Germline CDR1 is GTSNPN and CDR2 is SVGIG (reference sequence). The CDR3 covers 15 residues. J gave up 4 bases and V 3 bases, and 7 bases lay outside the gene matches.

Many counts were recorded for this clonotype. V and J are TRBV12-3 or TRBV12-4 and TRBJ2-2, with 7 bases fitting TRBD1. J gave up 4 bases and V 1 base, and 6 bases lay outside the gene matches. The CDR3 contains 16 residues. CDR3 sequence: CASSLVHRGGTGELFF. DNA of the CDR3: TGTGCCAGCAGTTTAGTCCACAGGGGCGGCACCGGGGAGCTGTTTTTT.

This chain connects TRBV5-1 to TRBJ2-1; the match to TRBD2 covers 9 bases. Germline lookup yields CDR1 SGHRS and CDR2 YFSETQ. Trimming took 0 bases from V and 4 from J; bases not matched to a gene: 5. The CDR3 covers 16 residues. CDR3 residues: CASSLEGTSLYNEQFF. The DNA for the CDR3 is TGCGCCAGCAGCTTGGAGGGGACTAGCTTATACAATGAGCAGTTCTTC.

The chain uses TRBV6-2 or TRBV6-3 and TRBJ2-2; D call uncertain. This CDR3 comprises 14 residues. The germline CDR1 and CDR2 sequences are MNHEY and SVGEGT. The V gene lost 5 bases and the J gene lost 3 bases, with 10 bases spanning the gap. The CDR3 nucleotides are TGTGCCAGCAGTCCAGCCGCGTACACCGGGGAGCTGTTTTTT. Its protein is CASSPAAYTGELFF.

This clonotype has only a few counts. This chain joins TRBV7-2 and TRBJ1-3; 7 bases agree with TRBD1. The CDR3 is made up of 14 amino acids. CDR1 is SGHTA, CDR2 FQGNSA, per germline. V dropped 7 bases and J dropped 1; count of bases not matched to a gene: 4. This CDR3 is CASIRQGSGNTIYF. DNA of the CDR3: TGTGCCAGCATCCGACAGGGTTCTGGAAACACCATATATTTT.

The rearrangement joins TRBV29-1 to TRBJ2-1, with 12 bases that match TRBD1. V shed 3 bases, J shed 6 bases, and the junction held 9 bases outside the gene matches. This CDR3 contains 16 residues. The germline V gene encodes CDR1 SQVTM and CDR2 ANQGSEA. CDR3: CSVDVRDRGPGNEQFF. CDR3 nucleotides: TGCAGCGTTGATGTTCGGGACAGGGGGCCTGGCAATGAGCAGTTCTTC.

There are a few counts of this clonotype. The chain recombines TRBV7-9 with TRBJ2-3; no clear D. The germline V and J ends were trimmed by 6 bases and 0 bases, with 7 bases remaining between them. CDR1 and CDR2 from the germline V gene are SEHNR and FQNEAQ (reference sequence). The CDR3 totals 13 residues. CDR3 region: CASSLVSTDTQYF. In DNA form, the CDR3 reads TGTGCCAGCAGTTTGGTCAGCACAGATACGCAGTATTTT. Based on the CDR3 plus reference TRBV7-9 and TRBJ2-3, the full variable domain is DTGVSQNPRHKITKRGQNVTFRCDPISEHNRLYWYRQTLGQGPEFLTYFQNEAQLEKSRLLSDRFSAERPKGSFSTLEIQRTEQGDSAMYLCASSLVSTDTQYFGPGTRLTVL.

This clonotype appeared a few times. This chain links TRBV6-6 with TRBJ1-6, with D possibly being TRBD1 (6 bases). The CDR3 consists of 14 residues. The V gene's germline CDR1 is MNHNY and CDR2 SVGAGI (reference sequence). Trimming pared 6 bases from V and 7 bases from J, leaving 13 bases between. The CDR3 nucleotides are TGTGCCAGCAGACAGGGCTCAGGGAATTCACCCCTCCACTTT. This encodes CASRQGSGNSPLHF.

This CDR3 reads CASSWTGYDGYTF. Here the CDR3 DNA reads TGCGCCAGCAGCTGGACAGGGTACGATGGCTACACCTTC. The chain joins TRBV5-1 to TRBJ1-2, with TRBD1 matching 8 bases. Germline V gene lookup returns CDR1 SGHRS and CDR2 YFSETQ. The ends lost 3 bases at V and 6 bases at J; junction bases unmatched: 4. The CDR3 contains 13 residues.

This clonotype was counted at least ten times. The CDR3 loop is CASSRGRSYGYTF. The CDR3 DNA sequence: TGTGCCAGCAGCCGAGGACGGTCCTATGGCTACACCTTC. The V call is TRBV11-2, the J call TRBJ1-2; D not resolved. V was trimmed by 5 bases and J by 4 bases, leaving 11 bases between them. The CDR3 has 13 amino acids. Germline V lookup: CDR1 SGHAT, CDR2 FQNNGV.